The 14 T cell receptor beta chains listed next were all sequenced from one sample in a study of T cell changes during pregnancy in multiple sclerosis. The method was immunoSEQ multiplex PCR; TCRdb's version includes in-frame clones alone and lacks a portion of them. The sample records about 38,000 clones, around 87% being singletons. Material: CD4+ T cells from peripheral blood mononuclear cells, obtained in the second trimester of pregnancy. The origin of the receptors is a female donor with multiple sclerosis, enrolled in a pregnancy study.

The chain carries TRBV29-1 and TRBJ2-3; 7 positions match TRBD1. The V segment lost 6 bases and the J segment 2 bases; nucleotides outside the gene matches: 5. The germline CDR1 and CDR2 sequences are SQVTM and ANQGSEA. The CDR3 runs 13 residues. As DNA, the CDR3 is TGCAGCGTGTCTGGACAGGTCACAGATACGCAGTATTTT. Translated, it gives CSVSGQVTDTQYF.

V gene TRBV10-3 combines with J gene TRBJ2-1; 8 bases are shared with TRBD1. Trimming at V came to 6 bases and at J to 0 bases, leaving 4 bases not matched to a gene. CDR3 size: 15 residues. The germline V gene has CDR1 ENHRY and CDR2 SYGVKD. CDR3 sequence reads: CAISGQGSSYNEQFF. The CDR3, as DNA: TGTGCCATCAGCGGACAGGGAAGCTCCTACAATGAGCAGTTCTTC.

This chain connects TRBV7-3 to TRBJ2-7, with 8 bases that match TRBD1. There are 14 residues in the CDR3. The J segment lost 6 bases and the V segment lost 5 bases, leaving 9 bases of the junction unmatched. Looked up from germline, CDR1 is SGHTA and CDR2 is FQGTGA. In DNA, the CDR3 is TGTGCCAGCAGCCAGGGGGCGGCCTCCGGCGAGCAGTACTTC. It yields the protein CASSQGAASGEQYF.

In DNA, the CDR3 is TGCGCCAGCAGCTTGGGATTGACAGGGTCCATGTTCGGGTCCTACAATGAGCAGTTCTTC. It is translated as CASSLGLTGSMFGSYNEQFF. The chain recombines TRBV5-1 with TRBJ2-1; 7 nucleotides line up with TRBD1. Germline V lookup: CDR1 SGHRS, CDR2 YFSETQ. The CDR3 spans 20 residues. Trimming took 0 bases from V and 1 from J; bases not matched to a gene: 16.

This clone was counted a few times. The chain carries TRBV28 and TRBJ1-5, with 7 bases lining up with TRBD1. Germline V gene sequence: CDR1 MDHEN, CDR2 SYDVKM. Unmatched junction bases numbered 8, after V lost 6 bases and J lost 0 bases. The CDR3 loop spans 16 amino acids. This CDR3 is CASSQGGRDSNQPQHF. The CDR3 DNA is TGTGCCAGCAGCCAAGGGGGCAGGGATAGCAATCAGCCCCAGCATTTT.

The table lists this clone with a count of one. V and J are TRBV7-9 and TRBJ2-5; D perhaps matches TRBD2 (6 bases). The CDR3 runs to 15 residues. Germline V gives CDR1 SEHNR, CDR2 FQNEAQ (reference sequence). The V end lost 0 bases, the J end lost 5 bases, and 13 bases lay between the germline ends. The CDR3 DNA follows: TGTGCCAGCAGCTTAGCTGCGGGGCGCGTGGAGACCCAGTACTTC. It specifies CASSLAAGRVETQYF.

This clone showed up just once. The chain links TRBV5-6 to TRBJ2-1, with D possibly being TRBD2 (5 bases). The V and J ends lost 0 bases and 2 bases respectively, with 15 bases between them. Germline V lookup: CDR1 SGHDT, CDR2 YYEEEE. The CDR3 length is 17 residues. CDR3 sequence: CASSLGRGSSTYNEQFF. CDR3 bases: TGTGCCAGCAGCTTGGGGCGAGGGTCCAGCACCTACAATGAGCAGTTCTTC.

Written as DNA, the CDR3 is TGTGCCAGCAGCTTGGGGACTAGCGGGAGTGCCGAGCAGTACTTC. Protein: CASSLGTSGSAEQYF. This chain uses TRBV28 with TRBJ2-7; TRBD2 aligns across 14 bases. The CDR3 length is 15 residues. J was trimmed by 6 bases and V by 6 bases; bases with no gene match: 7. The germline V gene encodes CDR1 MDHEN and CDR2 SYDVKM.

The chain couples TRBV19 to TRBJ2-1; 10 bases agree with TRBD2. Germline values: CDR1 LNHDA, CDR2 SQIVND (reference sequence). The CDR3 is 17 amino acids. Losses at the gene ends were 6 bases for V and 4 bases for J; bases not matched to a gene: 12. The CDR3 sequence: CASSLRTSGKGYNEQFF. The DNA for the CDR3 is TGTGCCAGTAGCCTAAGGACTAGCGGAAAAGGGTACAATGAGCAGTTCTTC.

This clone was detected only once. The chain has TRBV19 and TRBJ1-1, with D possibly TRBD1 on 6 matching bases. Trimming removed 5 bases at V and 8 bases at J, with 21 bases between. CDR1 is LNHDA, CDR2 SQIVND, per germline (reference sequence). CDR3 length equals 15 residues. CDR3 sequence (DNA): TGTGCCAGTAGTCAAGTAACCACAGGGAGAACCGAAGCTTTCTTT. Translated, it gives CASSQVTTGRTEAFF.

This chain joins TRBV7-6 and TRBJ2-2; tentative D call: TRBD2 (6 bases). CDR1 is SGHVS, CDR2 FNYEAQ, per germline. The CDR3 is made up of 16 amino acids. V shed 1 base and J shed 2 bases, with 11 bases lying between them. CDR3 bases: TGTGCCAGCAGCTTAGATACTAGCCTAAACACCGGGGAGCTGTTTTTT. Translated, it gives CASSLDTSLNTGELFF.

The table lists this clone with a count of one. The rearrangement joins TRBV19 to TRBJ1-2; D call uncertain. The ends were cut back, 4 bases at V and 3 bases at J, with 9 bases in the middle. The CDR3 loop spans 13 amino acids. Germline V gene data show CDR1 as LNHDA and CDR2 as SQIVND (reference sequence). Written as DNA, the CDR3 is TGTGCCAGTAGTAGTCAGGTACACTATGGCTACACCTTC. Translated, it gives CASSSQVHYGYTF.

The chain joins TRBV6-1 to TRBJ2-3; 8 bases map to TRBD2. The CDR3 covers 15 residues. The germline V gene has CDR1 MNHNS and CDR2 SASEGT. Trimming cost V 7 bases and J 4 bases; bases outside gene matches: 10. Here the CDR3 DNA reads TGTGCCAGCACCCAAGGGGGACTAGGGGCAGATACGCAGTATTTT. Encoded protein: CASTQGGLGADTQYF.

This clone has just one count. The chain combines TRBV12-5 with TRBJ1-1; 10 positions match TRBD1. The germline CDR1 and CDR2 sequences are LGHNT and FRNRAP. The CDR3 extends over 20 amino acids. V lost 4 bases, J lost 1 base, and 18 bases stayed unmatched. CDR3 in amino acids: CASGSTGRGRGDRGNTEAFF. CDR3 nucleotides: TGTGCTAGTGGTTCAACGGGGAGGGGGCGGGGGGACAGGGGGAACACTGAAGCTTTCTTT.